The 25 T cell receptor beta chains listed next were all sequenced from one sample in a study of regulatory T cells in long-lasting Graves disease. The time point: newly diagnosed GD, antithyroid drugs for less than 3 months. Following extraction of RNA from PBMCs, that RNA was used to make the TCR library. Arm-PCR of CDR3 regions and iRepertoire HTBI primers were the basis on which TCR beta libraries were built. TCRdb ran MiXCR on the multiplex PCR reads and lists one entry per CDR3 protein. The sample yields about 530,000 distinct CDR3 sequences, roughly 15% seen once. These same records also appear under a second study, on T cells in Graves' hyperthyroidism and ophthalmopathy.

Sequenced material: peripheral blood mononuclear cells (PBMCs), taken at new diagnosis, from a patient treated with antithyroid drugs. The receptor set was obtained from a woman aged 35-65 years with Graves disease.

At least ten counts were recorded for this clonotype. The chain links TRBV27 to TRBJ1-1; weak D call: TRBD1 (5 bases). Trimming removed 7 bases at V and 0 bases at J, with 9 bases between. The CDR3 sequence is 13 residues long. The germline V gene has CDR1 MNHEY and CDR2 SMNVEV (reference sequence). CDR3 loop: CASKGEMNTEAFF. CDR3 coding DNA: TGTGCCAGCAAAGGGGAGATGAACACTGAAGCTTTCTTT.

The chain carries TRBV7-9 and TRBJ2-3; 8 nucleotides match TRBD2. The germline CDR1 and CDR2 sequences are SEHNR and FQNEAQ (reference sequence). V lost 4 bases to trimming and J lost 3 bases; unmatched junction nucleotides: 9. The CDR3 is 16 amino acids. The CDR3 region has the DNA TGTGCCAGCAGCTCCGGACTAGCTCGGGGGACAGATACGCAGTATTTT. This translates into CASSSGLARGTDTQYF. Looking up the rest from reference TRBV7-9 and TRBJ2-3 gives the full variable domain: DTGVSQNPRHKITKRGQNVTFRCDPISEHNRLYWYRQTLGQGPEFLTYFQNEAQLEKSRLLSDRFSAERPKGSFSTLEIQRTEQGDSAMYLCASSSGLARGTDTQYFGPGTRLTVL.

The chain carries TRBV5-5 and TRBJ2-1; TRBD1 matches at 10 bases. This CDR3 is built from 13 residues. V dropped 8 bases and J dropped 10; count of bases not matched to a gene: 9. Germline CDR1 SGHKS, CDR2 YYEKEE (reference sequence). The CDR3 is CASTKTGGREQFF. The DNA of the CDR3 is TGTGCCAGTACTAAGACAGGGGGCCGGGAGCAGTTCTTC.

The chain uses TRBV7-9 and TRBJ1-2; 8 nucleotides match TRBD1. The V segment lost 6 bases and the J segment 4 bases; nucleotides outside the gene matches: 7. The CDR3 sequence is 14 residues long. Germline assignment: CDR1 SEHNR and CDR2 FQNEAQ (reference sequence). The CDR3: CASRRDRSSYGYTF. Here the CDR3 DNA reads TGTGCCAGCAGGCGGGACAGGTCCAGCTATGGCTACACCTTC. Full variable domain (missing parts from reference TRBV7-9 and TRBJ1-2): DTGVSQNPRHKITKRGQNVTFRCDPISEHNRLYWYRQTLGQGPEFLTYFQNEAQLEKSRLLSDRFSAERPKGSFSTLEIQRTEQGDSAMYLCASRRDRSSYGYTFGSGTRLTVV.

CDR3 sequence (DNA): TGTGCCAGCAGTTTTAAGAACCGGGCCCTTGGGGATACGCAGTATTTT. Protein product: CASSFKNRALGDTQYF. This rearrangement joins TRBV27 to TRBJ2-3, with D unresolved. The CDR3 length is 16 residues. In germline, CDR1 is MNHEY, CDR2 SMNVEV (reference sequence). Trimming took 3 bases from V and 6 from J, leaving 19 bases between them.

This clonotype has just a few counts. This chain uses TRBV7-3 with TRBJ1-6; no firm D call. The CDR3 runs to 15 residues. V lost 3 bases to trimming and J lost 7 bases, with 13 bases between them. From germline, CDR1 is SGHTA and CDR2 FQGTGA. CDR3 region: CASSLKGAWNSPLHF. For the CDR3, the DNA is TGTGCCAGCAGCTTGAAGGGTGCGTGGAATTCACCCCTCCACTTT. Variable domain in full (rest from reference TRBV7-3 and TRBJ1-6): GAGVSQTPSNKVTEKGKYVELRCDPISGHTALYWYRQSLGQGPEFLIYFQGTGAADDSGLPNDRFFAVRPEGSVSTLKIQRTERGDSAVYLCASSLKGAWNSPLHFGNGTRLTVT.

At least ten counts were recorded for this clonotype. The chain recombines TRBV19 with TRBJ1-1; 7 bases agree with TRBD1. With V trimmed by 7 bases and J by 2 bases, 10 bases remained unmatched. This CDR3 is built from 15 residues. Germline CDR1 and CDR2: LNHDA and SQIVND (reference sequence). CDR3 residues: CASTLGAGGNTEAFF. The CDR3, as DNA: TGTGCCAGTACCCTAGGGGCAGGGGGAAACACTGAAGCTTTCTTT.

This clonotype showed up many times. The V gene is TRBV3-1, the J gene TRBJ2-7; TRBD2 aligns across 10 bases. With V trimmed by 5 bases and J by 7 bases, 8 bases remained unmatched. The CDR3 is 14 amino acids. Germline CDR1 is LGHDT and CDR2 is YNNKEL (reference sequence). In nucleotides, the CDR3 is TGTGCCAGCAGCGGGCTAGCGGGGGTTCTGGAGCAGTACTTC. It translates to CASSGLAGVLEQYF.

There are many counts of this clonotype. DNA of the CDR3: TGTGCCTGGAGTTCAGTAGGGAGTCAGCCCCAGCATTTT. It is translated as CAWSSVGSQPQHF. The gene calls are TRBV30 and TRBJ1-5, with D unresolved. The CDR3 has 13 amino acids. Germline loops: CDR1 GTSNPN, CDR2 SVGIG (reference sequence). Trimming cost V 2 bases and J 6 bases, with 11 bases left between them. Complete variable domain (other parts from reference TRBV30 and TRBJ1-5): SQTIHQWPATLVQPVGSPLSLECTVEGTSNPNLYWYRQAAGRGLQLLFYSVGIGQISSEVPQNLSASRPQDRQFILSSKKLLLSDSGFYLCAWSSVGSQPQHFGDGTRLSIL.

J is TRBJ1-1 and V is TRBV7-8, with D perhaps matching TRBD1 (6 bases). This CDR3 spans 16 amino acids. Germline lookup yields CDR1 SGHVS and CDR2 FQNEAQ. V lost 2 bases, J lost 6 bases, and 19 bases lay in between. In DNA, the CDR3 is TGTGCCAGCAGCTTAAGGTTCCAATTTACAGGGTCTGAAGCTTTCTTT. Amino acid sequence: CASSLRFQFTGSEAFF.

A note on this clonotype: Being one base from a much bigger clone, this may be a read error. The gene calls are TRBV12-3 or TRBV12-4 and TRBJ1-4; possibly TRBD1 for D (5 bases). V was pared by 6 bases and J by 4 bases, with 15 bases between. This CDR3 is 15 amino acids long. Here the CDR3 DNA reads TGTGCCAGCAGCGGACGGGGGAAGGGTAATGAAAAACTGTTTTTT. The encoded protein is CASSGRGKGNEKLFF.

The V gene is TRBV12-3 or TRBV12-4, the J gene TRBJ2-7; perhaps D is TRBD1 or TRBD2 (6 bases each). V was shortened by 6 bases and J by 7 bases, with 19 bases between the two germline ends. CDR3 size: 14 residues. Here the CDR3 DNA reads TGTGCCAGCAGCATCGGTCCTAAGGGGGGTGAGCAGTACTTC. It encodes CASSIGPKGGEQYF.

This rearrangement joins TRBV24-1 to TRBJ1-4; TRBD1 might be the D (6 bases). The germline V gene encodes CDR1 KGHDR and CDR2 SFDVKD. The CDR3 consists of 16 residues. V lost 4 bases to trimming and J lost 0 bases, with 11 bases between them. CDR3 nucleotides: TGTGCCACCAGTGACGCAGGGGCTACAACTAATGAAAAACTGTTTTTT. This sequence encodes CATSDAGATTNEKLFF.

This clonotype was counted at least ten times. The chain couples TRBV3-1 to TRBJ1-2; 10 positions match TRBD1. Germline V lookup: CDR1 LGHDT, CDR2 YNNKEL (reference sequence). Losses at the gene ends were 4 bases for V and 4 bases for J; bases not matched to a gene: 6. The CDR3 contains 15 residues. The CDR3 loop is CASSLGQGETYGYTF. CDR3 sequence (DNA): TGTGCCAGCAGCCTCGGACAGGGGGAGACCTATGGCTACACCTTC.

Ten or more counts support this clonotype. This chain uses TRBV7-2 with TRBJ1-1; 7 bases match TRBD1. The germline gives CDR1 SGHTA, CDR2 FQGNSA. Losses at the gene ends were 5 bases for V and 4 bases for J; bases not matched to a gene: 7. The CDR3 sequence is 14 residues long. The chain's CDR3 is CASSVQTGATEAFF. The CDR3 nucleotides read TGTGCCAGCAGCGTCCAAACAGGGGCCACTGAAGCTTTCTTT.

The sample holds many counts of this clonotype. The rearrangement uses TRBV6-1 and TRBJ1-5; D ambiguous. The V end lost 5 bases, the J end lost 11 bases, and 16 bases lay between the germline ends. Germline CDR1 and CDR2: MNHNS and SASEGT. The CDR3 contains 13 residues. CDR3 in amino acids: CASSRWWLGAQHF. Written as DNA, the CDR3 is TGTGCCAGCAGTAGGTGGTGGCTTGGGGCCCAGCATTTT.

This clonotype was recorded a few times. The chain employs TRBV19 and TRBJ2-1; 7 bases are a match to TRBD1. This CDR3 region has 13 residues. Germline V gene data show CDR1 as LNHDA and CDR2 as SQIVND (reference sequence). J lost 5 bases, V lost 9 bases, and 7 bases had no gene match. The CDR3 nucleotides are TGTGCCAGCTCGGACAGGAAAAACAATGAGCAGTTCTTC. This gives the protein CASSDRKNNEQFF.

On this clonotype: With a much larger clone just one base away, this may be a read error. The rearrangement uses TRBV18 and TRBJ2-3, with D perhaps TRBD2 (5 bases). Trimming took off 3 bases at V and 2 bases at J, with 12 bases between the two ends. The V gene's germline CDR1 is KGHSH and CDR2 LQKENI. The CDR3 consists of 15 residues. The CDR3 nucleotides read TGTGCCAGCTCACCCCCCGGACTTGTCACAGATACGCAGTATTTT. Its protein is CASSPPGLVTDTQYF.

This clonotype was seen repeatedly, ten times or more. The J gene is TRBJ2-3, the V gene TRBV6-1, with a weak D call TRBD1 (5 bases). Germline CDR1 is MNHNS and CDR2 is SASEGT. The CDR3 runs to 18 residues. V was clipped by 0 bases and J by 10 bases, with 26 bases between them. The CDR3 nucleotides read TGTGCCAGCAGTGAAGCACCCCCGGACACCCTCCCGATTATGCCGCAGTATTTT. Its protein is CASSEAPPDTLPIMPQYF.

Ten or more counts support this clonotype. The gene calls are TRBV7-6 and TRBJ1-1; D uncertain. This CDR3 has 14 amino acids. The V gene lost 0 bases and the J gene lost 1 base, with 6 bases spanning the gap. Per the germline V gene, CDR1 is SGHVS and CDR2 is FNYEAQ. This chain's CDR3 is CASSLADGNTEAFF. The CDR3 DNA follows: TGTGCCAGCAGCTTAGCGGACGGGAACACTGAAGCTTTCTTT.

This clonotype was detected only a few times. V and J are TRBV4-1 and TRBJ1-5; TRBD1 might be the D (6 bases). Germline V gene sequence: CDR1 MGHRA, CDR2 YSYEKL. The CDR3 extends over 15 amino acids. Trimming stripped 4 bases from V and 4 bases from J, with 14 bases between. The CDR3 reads CASSRGRGGNQPQHF. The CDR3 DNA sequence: TGCGCCAGCAGCCGGGGCAGGGGCGGGAATCAGCCCCAGCATTTT.

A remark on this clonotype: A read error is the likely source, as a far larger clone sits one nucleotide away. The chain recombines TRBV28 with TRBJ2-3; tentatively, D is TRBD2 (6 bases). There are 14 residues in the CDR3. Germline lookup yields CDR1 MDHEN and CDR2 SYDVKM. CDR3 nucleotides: TGTGCCAGCAGCCCCAGGGTTCGGGGGACTGAAGCTCTCTTT. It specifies CASSPRVRGTEALF.

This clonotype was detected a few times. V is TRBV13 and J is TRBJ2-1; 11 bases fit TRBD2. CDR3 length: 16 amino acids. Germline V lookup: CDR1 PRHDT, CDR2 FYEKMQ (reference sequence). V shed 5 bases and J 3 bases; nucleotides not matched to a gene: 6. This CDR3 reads CASSGEGLAVYNEQFF. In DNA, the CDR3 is TGTGCCAGCAGCGGAGAGGGACTAGCGGTCTACAATGAGCAGTTCTTC.

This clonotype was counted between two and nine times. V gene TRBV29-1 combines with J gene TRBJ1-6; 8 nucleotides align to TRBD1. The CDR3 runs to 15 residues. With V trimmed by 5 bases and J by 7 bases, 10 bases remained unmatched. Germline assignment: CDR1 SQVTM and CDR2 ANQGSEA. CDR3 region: CSVTESGTGNSPLHF. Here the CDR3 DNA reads TGCAGCGTTACGGAGTCCGGGACAGGAAATTCACCCCTCCACTTT.

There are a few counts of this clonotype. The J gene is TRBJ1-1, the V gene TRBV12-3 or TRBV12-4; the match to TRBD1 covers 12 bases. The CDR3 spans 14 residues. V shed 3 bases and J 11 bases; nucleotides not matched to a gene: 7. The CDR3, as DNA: TGTGCCAGCAGTTTCGGGGGACAGGGGGCTGGTGCTTTCTTT. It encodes CASSFGGQGAGAFF.